This TCR beta chain was sequenced during a study of beta chain features in type 1 diabetes. The study's findings and limits: Across patients, naive, central memory and Treg TCRB repertoires exhibited apparently greater similarity than was observed across healthy donors.

This CDR3 is built from 15 residues. Trimming cost V 1 base and J 11 bases, with 18 bases left between them. Per germline, CDR1 LGHNA and CDR2 YSLEER. This clone has just a few counts. Its antigen is currently unknown. What was sequenced were expressed TCRB transcripts, since all of the isolated RNA had been reverse transcribed. Sequenced by immunoSEQ multiplex PCR; TCRdb stores in-frame clones only, minus some. This table holds hundreds of thousands of clones, around 15% found once. The clonotype comes from a man aged 18 to 29 in good health. This chain links TRBV4-3 with TRBJ1-5, with D tentatively TRBD1 (5 bases). Sequenced: naive CD4+ T cells from blood. The CDR3 region is CASSQATGVVVAQHF. In DNA, the CDR3 is TGCGCCAGCAGCCAAGCCACAGGTGTTGTAGTGGCCCAGCATTTT.